This TCR beta chain was identified in a study of beta chain features in type 1 diabetes. Study observations and caveats: VDJ junctions from patients with type 1 diabetes contained fewer insertions and more deletions. Moderately but significantly shorter TCRB CDR3s were found in Type 1 diabetes patients in all four CD4+ subsets.

This clone came up a few times. The antigen remains unidentified. The same CDR3 can be traced to other DNA sequences in this sample. Expressed TCRB transcripts were sequenced after all isolated RNA was converted to cDNA. Measured with immunoSEQ multiplex PCR; TCRdb has only the in-frame clones, and not every one. The sample holds hundreds of thousands of clones; 15% are singletons and the top ten take more than 0.015%. The authors took one heparinised blood draw, averaging about 120 mL, from each donor. Isolation of CD4+ naive, central memory, regulatory and stem cell-like memory cells was achieved by sorting via CD45RO/CCR7/CD25/CD127/CD95/CD27. Post-sort purity exceeded 95% for all sorted populations. The J segment lost 1 base and the V segment lost 0 bases, leaving 0 bases of the junction unmatched. From germline, CDR1 is SGHTA and CDR2 FQGNSA. The CDR3 contains 14 residues.

The sequenced sample consisted of naive CD4+ T cells from blood. V is TRBV7-2 and J is TRBJ2-7, with 7 bases identical to TRBD2. The sequence came from a man younger than 30 with type 1 diabetes. The CDR3 loop reads CASSLAGGSYEQYF. CDR3 in DNA: TGTGCCAGCAGCTTAGCGGGGGGGTCCTACGAGCAGTACTTC.